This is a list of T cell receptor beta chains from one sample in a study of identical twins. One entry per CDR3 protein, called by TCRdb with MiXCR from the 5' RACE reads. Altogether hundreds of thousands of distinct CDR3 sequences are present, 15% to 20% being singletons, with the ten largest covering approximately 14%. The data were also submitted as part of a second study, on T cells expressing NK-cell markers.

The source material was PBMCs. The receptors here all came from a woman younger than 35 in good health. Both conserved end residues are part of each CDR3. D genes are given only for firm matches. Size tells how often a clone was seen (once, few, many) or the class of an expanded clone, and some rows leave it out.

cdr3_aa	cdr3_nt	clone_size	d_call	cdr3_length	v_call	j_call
CASSLSGAGTEAFF	TGTGCCAGCAGCTTGTCAGGGGCGGGCACTGAAGCTTTCTTT	few	NA	14	TRBV7-3	TRBJ1-1
CASSGRQTNYGYTF	TGTGCCAGCAGCGGTCGACAGACTAACTATGGCTACACCTTC	few	NA	14	TRBV9	TRBJ1-2
CASSFDGGPYEQYF	TGTGCCAGCAGTTTTGACGGGGGGCCCTACGAGCAGTACTTC	few	NA	14	TRBV12-3/TRBV12-4	TRBJ2-7
CASSGTGAYEQFF	TGTGCCAGCAGTGGGACAGGGGCGTATGAGCAGTTCTTC	NA	TRBD1	13	TRBV3-1	TRBJ2-1
CASGLVLLAGGPYNEQFF	TGTGCTAGTGGTTTGGTCTTACTAGCGGGGGGACCTTACAATGAGCAGTTCTTC	NA	TRBD2	18	TRBV12-5	TRBJ2-1
CASSTAGRIYEQYF	TGTGCCAGTAGTACGGCAGGGCGGATTTACGAGCAGTACTTC	NA	NA	14	TRBV19	TRBJ2-7
CASSLNPGDTQYF	TGTGCCAGCAGCTTAAACCCCGGTGATACGCAGTATTTT	once	NA	13	TRBV11-2	TRBJ2-3
CASSLAPTGEWYEAFF	TGTGCCAGCAGCTTAGCCCCGACAGGGGAATGGTATGAAGCTTTCTTT	NA	TRBD1	16	TRBV7-6	TRBJ1-1
CASSYSEIVGELFF	TGTGCCAGCAGTTATAGCGAAATCGTCGGGGAGCTGTTTTTT	few	NA	14	TRBV12-3/TRBV12-4	TRBJ2-2
CASSPQAGVTPTDTQYF	TGTGCCAGCAGCCCCCAAGCGGGGGTAACGCCCACAGATACGCAGTATTTT	NA	TRBD2	17	TRBV4-2	TRBJ2-3
CSARDHLVSEQFF	TGCAGTGCTAGAGATCACTTAGTTAGTGAGCAGTTCTTC	NA	NA	13	TRBV20-1	TRBJ2-1
CASSRVGGLRTEAFF	TGTGCCAGCAGCCGCGTAGGGGGATTGCGGACTGAAGCTTTCTTT	NA	NA	15	TRBV11-3	TRBJ1-1
CASSYRGARDYEQYF	TGTGCCAGCAGTTACCGGGGGGCCCGGGACTACGAGCAGTACTTC	few	NA	15	TRBV6-5	TRBJ2-7
CTSTPQGGLAGASGELFF	TGTACCAGCACCCCCCAAGGGGGACTAGCGGGAGCGAGCGGGGAGCTGTTTTTT	NA	TRBD2	18	TRBV3-1	TRBJ2-2
CSVRRGSSYNEQFF	TGCAGCGTTAGAAGGGGGAGTTCCTACAATGAGCAGTTCTTC	many	NA	14	TRBV29-1	TRBJ2-1
CASSPSLASYSEQFF	TGTGCCAGCAGCCCCTCCCTGGCTAGCTACTCTGAGCAGTTCTTC	NA	NA	15	TRBV7-7	TRBJ2-1
CASSFPGQGTYGYTF	TGTGCCAGCAGCTTCCCGGGACAGGGTACCTATGGCTACACCTTC	NA	TRBD1	15	TRBV7-9	TRBJ1-2
CASTLGLKGGYTF	TGTGCCAGCACCCTGGGCCTAAAAGGGGGCTACACCTTC	NA	NA	13	TRBV5-6	TRBJ1-2
CASSPGPHSSYEQYF	TGCGCCAGCAGCCCCGGGCCCCATTCCTCCTACGAGCAGTACTTC	few	NA	15	TRBV5-1	TRBJ2-7
CASSSSLAAVNDYNEQFF	TGTGCCAGCAGCTCATCCCTCGCGGCGGTTAACGACTACAATGAGCAGTTCTTC	NA	NA	18	TRBV11-1	TRBJ2-1
CAWRRLAGRVDTQYF	TGTGCCTGGAGGCGACTAGCGGGGCGGGTAGATACGCAGTATTTT	NA	TRBD2	15	TRBV30	TRBJ2-3
CASSYGSGAFF	TGTGCCAGCAGTTACGGATCGGGAGCTTTCTTT	few	NA	11	TRBV6-5	TRBJ1-1
CASTTTSGSRETQYF	TGCGCCAGCACGACGACTAGCGGGAGCCGGGAGACCCAGTACTTC	NA	TRBD2	15	TRBV5-1	TRBJ2-5
CAISAGTGDEQYF	TGTGCCATCAGCGCCGGGACAGGGGACGAGCAGTACTTC	NA	TRBD1	13	TRBV10-3	TRBJ2-7
CASSLRPTGELFF	TGTGCCAGCAGCCTCCGACCCACCGGGGAGCTGTTTTTT	few	NA	13	TRBV6-2/TRBV6-3	TRBJ2-2
CASRSYAPGELFF	TGTGCCAGCAGGTCATACGCACCCGGGGAGCTGTTTTTT	few	NA	13	TRBV6-1	TRBJ2-2
CASSRDSTIYF	TGTGCCAGCAGTAGAGATAGCACCATATATTTT	NA	NA	11	TRBV12-3/TRBV12-4	TRBJ1-3
CASSLVGGGDTQYF	TGTGCCAGCAGCTTGGTGGGGGGAGGCGATACGCAGTATTTT	many	NA	14	TRBV7-2	TRBJ2-3
CASSLARSGGKAFF	TGTGCCAGCAGTTTAGCGCGGTCGGGCGGTAAAGCTTTCTTT	NA	NA	14	TRBV12-3/TRBV12-4	TRBJ1-1
CASSLGDSNNEQFF	TGCGCCAGCAGCTTAGGAGACTCAAACAATGAGCAGTTCTTC	NA	NA	14	TRBV5-1	TRBJ2-1
CASSHLWGKTETDTQYF	TGCGCCAGCAGCCATCTCTGGGGGAAGACAGAGACAGATACGCAGTATTTT	NA	NA	17	TRBV4-3	TRBJ2-3
CSARNSRGDTQYF	TGCAGTGCTAGAAATTCCCGGGGAGATACGCAGTATTTT	NA	NA	13	TRBV20-1	TRBJ2-3
CSARGRQSGERNEQFF	TGCAGTGCTAGAGGTCGCCAGAGTGGTGAACGGAATGAGCAGTTCTTC	NA	NA	16	TRBV20-1	TRBJ2-1
CASTGATQYF	TGTGCCAGCACCGGGGCTACGCAGTATTTT	NA	NA	10	TRBV28	TRBJ2-3
CASSVEAGRNEQFF	TGTGCCAGCAGCGTAGAGGCAGGCAGAAATGAGCAGTTCTTC	few	NA	14	TRBV9	TRBJ2-1
CATSARVGEQFF	TGTGCCACCAGTGCGAGGGTTGGCGAGCAGTTCTTC	few	NA	12	TRBV24-1	TRBJ2-1
CSAGGGRGRYNEQFF	TGCAGTGCTGGGGGGGGGCGCGGAAGGTACAATGAGCAGTTCTTC	few	NA	15	TRBV20-1	TRBJ2-1
CSVALTAHSYEQYF	TGCAGCGTTGCCCTGACTGCTCACTCCTACGAGCAGTACTTC	few	NA	14	TRBV29-1	TRBJ2-7
CATSRGRRASGVLTDTQYF	TGTGCCACCAGCAGAGGCCGGAGGGCTAGCGGGGTGCTGACAGATACGCAGTATTTT	NA	TRBD2	19	TRBV15	TRBJ2-3
CASSGPGAAQYF	TGTGCCAGCAGTGGCCCGGGTGCGGCCCAGTACTTC	NA	NA	12	TRBV6-4	TRBJ2-5
CASSLRSQGRGTDTQYF	TGCGCCAGCAGCTTGAGGAGCCAAGGGCGGGGCACAGATACGCAGTATTTT	NA	NA	17	TRBV5-1	TRBJ2-3
CASSLVQSNQPQHF	TGTGCCAGCAGCTTAGTTCAAAGTAATCAGCCCCAGCATTTT	few	NA	14	TRBV7-2	TRBJ1-5